This T cell receptor (beta chain) is drawn from a study of blood T cell repertoires in COVID-19. Study details: The United States, Italy and Spain supplied acute and convalescent COVID-19 samples.

Sequencing used immunoSEQ multiplex PCR; TCRdb keeps in-frame clones, though not all of them. The sample records around 210,000 clones, around 88% being singletons. Sequences were obtained from peripheral blood. This TCR was sampled from a man younger than 35 with active or convalescent COVID-19.

The chain's CDR3 is CASSLGRNSYEQYF. Here the CDR3 DNA reads TGTGCCAGCAGCTTGGGGCGGAACTCCTACGAGCAGTACTTC. J is TRBJ2-7 and V is TRBV5-4; D unresolved. The CDR3 length is 14 residues. Per the germline V gene, CDR1 is SGHNT and CDR2 is YYREEE (reference sequence). V dropped 0 bases and J dropped 0 bases, with 7 bases sitting between them.